This T cell receptor beta chain was sequenced for a study of Ad26.COV2.S vaccination and SARS-CoV-2 variants. Overall study: The authors gave Ad26.COV2.S intramuscularly, either once or twice 56 days apart. Findings and limits, study-wide: Measures of TCR breadth and depth may have fallen short of total T cell responses. There was reportedly substantial breadth in spike-specific CD8+ and CD4+ T cell responses after vaccination.

The sample's treatment: 15 to 20 received Ad26.COV2.S at low or high dose, single or two shots; 5 received placebo; per-sample allocation not given. Day 63 after the first vaccine or placebo injection was the time point for sampling. Of note for this clone: The antigen is not known.

Germline CDR1 is MNHEY and CDR2 is SVGAGI. The CDR3 runs to 13 residues. V shed 8 bases and J shed 7 bases, with 15 bases lying between them. Assay: immunoSEQ multiplex PCR; the TCRdb copy retains only in-frame clones and omits some. The sample has some 340,000 clones, about 86% seen once. Specimen: peripheral blood, collected in a trial of Ad26.COV2.S vaccine versus placebo. The V gene is TRBV6-5, the J gene TRBJ1-5; the D is unclear. This TCR derives from a person between 18 and 65 years old who received the Ad26.COV2.S COVID-19 vaccine or a placebo. The CDR3 nucleotides read TGTGCCAGCCTCGACACCTACAACCAGCCCCAGCATTTT. Protein: CASLDTYNQPQHF.